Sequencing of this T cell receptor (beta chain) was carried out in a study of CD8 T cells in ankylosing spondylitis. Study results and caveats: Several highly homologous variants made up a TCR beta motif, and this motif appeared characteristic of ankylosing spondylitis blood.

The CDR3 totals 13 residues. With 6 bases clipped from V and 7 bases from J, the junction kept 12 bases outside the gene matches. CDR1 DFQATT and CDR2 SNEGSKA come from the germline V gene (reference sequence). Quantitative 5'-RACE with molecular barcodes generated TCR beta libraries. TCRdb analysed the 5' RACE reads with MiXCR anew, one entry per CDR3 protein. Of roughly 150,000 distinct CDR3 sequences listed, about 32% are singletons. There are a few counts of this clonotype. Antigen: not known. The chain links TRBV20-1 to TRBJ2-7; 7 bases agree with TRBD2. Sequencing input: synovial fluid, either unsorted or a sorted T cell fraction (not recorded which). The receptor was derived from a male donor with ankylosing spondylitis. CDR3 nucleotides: TGCAGTGCCCAAACTGGGGGGGGTGAAGAGCAGTACTTC. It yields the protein CSAQTGGGEEQYF.